This TCR beta chain was captured in a study of shared clonotypes between healthy human individuals. Notes on the study in general: Clonotype sharing among donors was expected to depend on sequencing depth.

The germline V gene has CDR1 LNHDA and CDR2 SQIVND (reference sequence). V lost 5 bases, J lost 1 base, and 6 bases stayed unmatched. The CDR3 contains 15 residues. Donors were Caucasian adults residing in Nashville, Tennessee, USA. This clone was seen more than once but under ten times. The antigen is not known. The protocol was immunoSEQ multiplex PCR, while the TCRdb copy is restricted to in-frame clones and leaves out a portion. Of about a million clones in the sample, 60% to 85% were seen once. Sequences were obtained from memory CD4+ T cells from PBMCs. Subset in this sample: CD45RA-negative fraction. V gene TRBV19 combines with J gene TRBJ1-1, with TRBD1 matching 8 bases. The receptor's source is a man aged 18-30 years in good health. Some clones in this sample may be carry-over from other donors' samples. The CDR3 protein is CASSSGQGANTEAFF. DNA of the CDR3: TGTGCCAGTAGTTCAGGACAGGGAGCGAACACTGAAGCTTTCTTT.